Below are 32 T cell receptor beta chains sequenced from a single sample in a study of CD8+CD57+ T cells in acquired aplastic anemia. Template material for TCR beta VDJ and CDR3 profiling consisted of genomic DNA. TCRdb re-called the reads with MiXCR, one entry per CDR3 protein. The sample lists 110,000 or so distinct CDR3 sequences, 50% to 60% seen once, with roughly 30% in the top ten. CD8+CD57+ cell expansion, shown by flow cytometry, had occurred in the patients selected for sequencing. Sequences were obtained from sorted CD4+, CD8+, or CD8+CD57+ T cells (not recorded which) from PBMCs. All receptors derive from a human donor with aplastic anemia.

V is TRBV7-8 and J is TRBJ2-1; TRBD2 matches 8 bases. V lost 5 bases and J lost 2; bases outside the gene matches: 5. The CDR3 totals 15 residues. Looked up from germline, CDR1 is SGHVS and CDR2 is FQNEAQ. The chain's CDR3 is CASSPGLGAYNEQFF. The CDR3 DNA is TGTGCCAGCAGCCCGGGACTAGGGGCCTACAATGAGCAGTTCTTC.

The genes are TRBV2 and TRBJ2-5; D is unresolved. V was clipped by 4 bases and J by 5 bases, with 14 bases between them. This CDR3 region has 14 residues. Germline CDR1 and CDR2: SNHLY and FYNNEI. In nucleotides, the CDR3 is TGTGCCAGCAGTGTATCTCGCTGGAGCGAGACCCAGTACTTC. It translates to CASSVSRWSETQYF.

The gene calls are TRBV7-2 and TRBJ1-2; D ambiguous. The CDR3 totals 14 residues. Trimming removed 5 bases from V and 5 bases from J, with 15 bases in between. In germline, CDR1 is SGHTA, CDR2 FQGNSA. CDR3 residues: CASSPSLGLYGYTF. In DNA form, the CDR3 reads TGTGCCAGCAGCCCTAGTTTAGGCCTTTATGGCTACACCTTC.

As for this clonotype: One base away lies a much larger clone, so this may be a sequencing read error. The chain combines TRBV12-3 or TRBV12-4 with TRBJ2-7; D not resolved. This CDR3 has 14 residues. Trimming left V 7 bases short and J 4 bases short, with 17 bases between. This chain's CDR3 is CASTSLEWRYEQYF. The CDR3 region has the DNA TGTGCCAGCACCTCCTTAGAGTGGCGGTACGAGCAGTACTTC.

This clonotype was counted many times. The rearrangement uses TRBV15 and TRBJ1-4; D unclear. The CDR3 length is 11 residues. Trimming took off 4 bases at V and 17 bases at J, with 14 bases between the two ends. The germline V gene encodes CDR1 LNHNV and CDR2 YYDKDF (reference sequence). Here the CDR3 reads CATSNTRAKFF. As DNA, the CDR3 is TGTGCCACCAGCAACACCCGGGCCAAATTTTTT.

This clonotype was detected many times. This chain joins TRBV6-1 and TRBJ1-1, with 7 bases lining up with TRBD1. V was clipped by 2 bases and J by 0 bases; unmatched bases: 6. The V gene's germline CDR1 is MNHNS and CDR2 SASEGT. The CDR3 runs to 16 residues. The CDR3 protein is CASSERDSLMNTEAFF. Here the CDR3 DNA reads TGTGCCAGCAGTGAAAGGGACAGTCTGATGAACACTGAAGCTTTCTTT.

To note about this clonotype: A much larger clone lies a single base off, so this may be a read error. V and J are TRBV11-2 and TRBJ2-7, with 7 bases that match TRBD1. This CDR3 comprises 15 residues. Trimming took 4 bases from V and 2 from J; bases not matched to a gene: 8. Germline V gives CDR1 SGHAT, CDR2 FQNNGV. CDR3 sequence (DNA): TGTGCCAGCAGCTCCGCGACAGGGCTAACCTACGAGCAGTACTTC. Translation: CASSSATGLTYEQYF.

The sample holds a few counts of this clonotype. The chain recombines TRBV15 with TRBJ1-2; a possible D gene is TRBD1 (5 bases). This CDR3 region has 15 residues. Germline CDR1 is LNHNV and CDR2 is YYDKDF (reference sequence). V was cut by 0 bases and J by 4 bases, with 12 bases left in between. The CDR3 spells CATSRDGLGGYGYTF. The DNA for the CDR3 is TGTGCCACCAGCAGAGATGGCCTCGGGGGCTATGGCTACACCTTC.

This clonotype came up many times. The chain recombines TRBV19 with TRBJ1-1, with D unclear. V gave up 5 bases and J gave up 3 bases, with 10 bases separating them. Germline V gene lookup returns CDR1 LNHDA and CDR2 SQIVND (reference sequence). There are 13 residues in the CDR3. CDR3 DNA sequence: TGTGCCAGTAGTCCCCATAAGTACACTGAAGCTTTCTTT. It encodes CASSPHKYTEAFF.

This clonotype was seen only a few times. The chain uses TRBV10-2 and TRBJ1-6; D might be TRBD1 (6 bases). Trimming removed 3 bases from V and 15 bases from J, with 12 bases in between. The CDR3 runs 12 residues. The germline gives CDR1 WSHSY, CDR2 SAAADI. Here the CDR3 DNA reads TGCGCCAGCAGTGATACAAGACAGGACCTCCACTTT. Translation: CASSDTRQDLHF.

This clonotype was recorded at least ten times. The chain recombines TRBV4-2 with TRBJ2-7, with 7 bases aligning to TRBD2. V lost 1 base and J lost 0; bases outside the gene matches: 3. The CDR3 is made up of 15 amino acids. The germline gives CDR1 LGHNA, CDR2 YNFKEQ. CDR3: CASSQVRTSSYEQYF. The CDR3 DNA sequence: TGTGCCAGCAGCCAAGTTAGGACTAGCTCCTACGAGCAGTACTTC.

This clonotype was recorded at least ten times. The chain uses TRBV2 and TRBJ1-5; TRBD1 matches 8 bases. The CDR3 totals 17 residues. CDR1 is SNHLY and CDR2 is FYNNEI in the germline V gene. Unmatched junction bases numbered 11, after V lost 7 bases and J lost 0 bases. The chain's CDR3 is CASTPGQAIYSNQPQHF. In DNA form, the CDR3 reads TGTGCCAGCACTCCGGGACAGGCAATCTATAGCAATCAGCCCCAGCATTTT.

The chain joins TRBV20-1 to TRBJ1-6; no clear D. CDR1 DFQATT and CDR2 SNEGSKA come from the germline V gene (reference sequence). Between the trimmed V and J ends, which lost 6 bases and 10 bases, there was a span of 19 bases. This CDR3 comprises 14 residues. CDR3 sequence (DNA): TGCAGTGCCCCCCTGACGATCATCGGGTCACCCCTCCACTTT. Encoded protein: CSAPLTIIGSPLHF.

The rearrangement links TRBV19 to TRBJ2-1; D perhaps matches TRBD2 (5 bases). The CDR3 is 15 amino acids. Deletions cut 7 bases from V and 0 bases from J, with 13 bases between. CDR1 is LNHDA, CDR2 SQIVND, per germline (reference sequence). CDR3 nucleotide sequence: TGTGCCAGTACCGTCGGACTGAACTCCTACAATGAGCAGTTCTTC. Protein sequence: CASTVGLNSYNEQFF.

This clonotype was seen many times. The gene calls are TRBV7-8 and TRBJ1-1; D ambiguous. V gave up 4 bases and J gave up 5 bases, with 14 bases separating them. Germline V gene lookup returns CDR1 SGHVS and CDR2 FQNEAQ. The CDR3 has 14 amino acids. The CDR3 region is CASSSRTGGTEAFF. The CDR3 bases are TGTGCCAGCAGCTCTCGGACGGGTGGGACTGAAGCTTTCTTT.

The chain carries TRBV25-1 and TRBJ2-3; TRBD1 matches 12 bases. This CDR3 has 15 amino acids. With V trimmed by 8 bases and J by 2 bases, 5 bases remained unmatched. Germline V gene sequence: CDR1 MGHDK, CDR2 SYGVNS. CDR3 sequence reads: CASRGTGGYTDTQYF. The CDR3 DNA follows: TGTGCCAGCCGCGGGACAGGGGGCTACACAGATACGCAGTATTTT.

Ten or more counts support this clonotype. The genes are TRBV5-4 and TRBJ2-5; tentatively, D is TRBD2 (5 bases). V was pared by 3 bases and J by 6 bases, with 15 bases between. From germline, CDR1 is SGHNT and CDR2 YYREEE (reference sequence). The CDR3 has 14 residues. In DNA, the CDR3 is TGTGCCAGCAGCTCCCGAGAGACTAAACAGACCCAGTACTTC. Its translation is CASSSRETKQTQYF.

The chain couples TRBV29-1 to TRBJ2-7; TRBD2 matches at 12 bases. This CDR3 spans 12 amino acids. J was trimmed by 9 bases and V by 5 bases; bases with no gene match: 5. Looked up from germline, CDR1 is SQVTM and CDR2 is ANQGSEA. The CDR3 loop is CSVRLAGGGQYF. The DNA for the CDR3 is TGCAGCGTTCGTCTAGCGGGGGGGGGGCAGTACTTC.

This clonotype was counted at least ten times. Written as DNA, the CDR3 is TGTGCCAGCAGCCGAGACGGCTACTACGAGCAGTACTTC. Translation: CASSRDGYYEQYF. The chain carries TRBV7-6 and TRBJ2-7, with D uncertain. CDR3 size: 13 residues. Trimming shortened V by 5 bases and J by 3 bases, and 11 bases separated the two germline ends. Germline-derived CDR1 and CDR2 are SGHVS and FNYEAQ. The whole variable domain, remainder taken from reference TRBV7-6 and TRBJ2-7, is GAGVSQSPRYKVTKRGQDVALRCDPISGHVSLYWYRQALGQGPEFLTYFNYEAQQDKSGLPNDRFSAERPEGSISTLTIQRTEQRDSAMYRCASSRDGYYEQYFGPGTRLTVT.

Concerning this clonotype: A much larger clone lies one base from this, so it may be a read error. Given the absence of the conserved phenylalanine or tryptophan at the CDR3 end, a read error is likely. The genes are TRBV11-3 and TRBJ1-1, with a possible D match to TRBD1 (5 bases). The CDR3 is 11 amino acids. In germline, CDR1 is SGHNT, CDR2 YENEEA. V was pared by 3 bases and J by 7 bases, with 6 bases between. CDR3 residues: CASSFGGEAFL. Here the CDR3 DNA reads TGTGCCAGCAGCTTTGGGGGTGAAGCTTTCCTT.

This chain uses TRBV7-8 with TRBJ2-7, with no clear D. Germline-derived CDR1 and CDR2 are SGHVS and FQNEAQ. There are 13 residues in the CDR3. V lost 2 bases, J lost 3 bases, and 8 bases lay in between. Written as DNA, the CDR3 is TGTGCCAGCAGCTTACGCGATTTCTACGAGCAGTACTTC. Amino acid sequence: CASSLRDFYEQYF. The entire variable domain, with the rest obtained from reference TRBV7-8 and TRBJ2-7, is as follows: GAGVSQSPRYKVAKRGQDVALRCDPISGHVSLFWYQQALGQGPEFLTYFQNEAQLDKSGLPSDRFFAERPEGSVSTLKIQRTQQEDSAVYLCASSLRDFYEQYFGPGTRLTVT.

This clonotype was picked up many times. The chain joins TRBV7-9 to TRBJ2-1; 8 bases are a match to TRBD1. In germline, CDR1 is SEHNR, CDR2 FQNEAQ (reference sequence). V lost 11 bases and J lost 7; bases outside the gene matches: 13. The CDR3 sequence is 14 residues long. The chain's CDR3 is CAGLEDRVDNEQFF. CDR3 bases: TGTGCCGGCCTGGAGGACAGGGTCGATAATGAGCAGTTCTTC.

This clonotype has just a few counts. The gene calls are TRBV2 and TRBJ1-2, with D possibly matching TRBD1 (5 bases). V was clipped by 9 bases and J by 10 bases, with 9 bases between them. CDR3 size: 9 residues. Germline V lookup: CDR1 SNHLY, CDR2 FYNNEI. DNA of the CDR3: TGTGCCAGTTCCAGGGACTACACCTTC. Translated, it gives CASSRDYTF. The entire variable domain, with the rest obtained from reference TRBV2 and TRBJ1-2, is as follows: EPEVTQTPSHQVTQMGQEVILRCVPISNHLYFYWYRQILGQKVEFLVSFYNNEISEKSEIFDDQFSVERPDGSNFTLKIRSTKLEDSAMYFCASSRDYTFGSGTRLTVV.

This clonotype was recorded once. The chain carries TRBV9 and TRBJ2-5; D may match TRBD1 or TRBD2 (6 bases each). Trimming stripped 2 bases from V and 1 base from J, with 15 bases between. This CDR3 has 16 amino acids. Per the germline V gene, CDR1 is SGDLS and CDR2 is YYNGEE. The CDR3: CASSVIPSGAQETQYF. CDR3 in DNA: TGTGCCAGCAGCGTTATCCCGTCGGGGGCCCAAGAGACCCAGTACTTC.

This clonotype was seen more than once but under ten times. The rearrangement uses TRBV15 and TRBJ2-2; a weak D match, TRBD1 (5 bases). Trimming shortened V by 3 bases and J by 4 bases, and 9 bases separated the two germline ends. This CDR3 contains 14 residues. Germline V gives CDR1 LNHNV, CDR2 YYDKDF (reference sequence). CDR3 amino acids: CATSRDTSTGELFF. As DNA, the CDR3 is TGTGCCACCAGCAGGGACACAAGCACCGGGGAGCTGTTTTTT.

The gene calls are TRBV2 and TRBJ2-7; D gene uncertain. V lost 7 bases and J 0 bases, leaving 10 bases between the germline ends. The V gene's germline CDR1 is SNHLY and CDR2 FYNNEI. The length of the CDR3 is 13 residues. CDR3 sequence reads: CASTDLPSYEQYF. The CDR3 DNA sequence: TGTGCCAGCACCGACCTGCCCTCCTACGAGCAGTACTTC. The full variable domain, its missing parts supplied by reference TRBV2 and TRBJ2-7, is EPEVTQTPSHQVTQMGQEVILRCVPISNHLYFYWYRQILGQKVEFLVSFYNNEISEKSEIFDDQFSVERPDGSNFTLKIRSTKLEDSAMYFCASTDLPSYEQYFGPGTRLTVT.

This clonotype was seen repeatedly, ten times or more. The chain uses TRBV2 and TRBJ2-3, with D possibly TRBD2 on 7 matching bases. CDR1 SNHLY and CDR2 FYNNEI come from the germline V gene. There are 14 residues in the CDR3. V was cut by 4 bases and J by 4 bases, with 12 bases left in between. The CDR3 sequence: CASSVTGGADTQYF. CDR3 in DNA: TGTGCCAGCAGTGTGACGGGGGGCGCAGATACGCAGTATTTT.

The chain employs TRBV9 and TRBJ1-4; D may be TRBD1 (5 bases). This CDR3 comprises 14 residues. V was clipped by 4 bases and J by 8 bases, with 15 bases between them. Germline loops: CDR1 SGDLS, CDR2 YYNGEE. CDR3 amino acids: CASSQGGGDEKLFF. DNA for the CDR3: TGTGCCAGCAGCCAGGGAGGTGGGGACGAAAAACTGTTTTTT. The full variable domain, completed using reference TRBV9 and TRBJ1-4, is DSGVTQTPKHLITATGQRVTLRCSPRSGDLSVYWYQQSLDQGLQFLIQYYNGEERAKGNILERFSAQQFPDLHSELNLSSLELGDSALYFCASSQGGGDEKLFFGSGTQLSVL.

The chain is built from TRBV15 and TRBJ2-1; 8 positions match TRBD2. V shed 3 bases, J shed 8 bases, and the junction held 21 bases outside the gene matches. The CDR3 is 19 amino acids. Germline-derived CDR1 and CDR2 are LNHNV and YYDKDF (reference sequence). The CDR3 reads CATSSGGLAGGITGDEQFF. DNA of the CDR3: TGTGCCACCAGCAGTGGAGGGCTAGCGGGCGGGATCACCGGCGATGAGCAGTTCTTC.

This clonotype appeared many times. The DNA for the CDR3 is TGTGCCAGCAGCTTAGGAGATGGAGGTGAAGCTTTCTTT. Residues: CASSLGDGGEAFF. The rearrangement links TRBV11-3 to TRBJ1-1; D gene ambiguous. The CDR3 sequence is 13 residues long. The V and J ends lost 1 base and 7 bases respectively, with 10 bases between them. Germline V CDR1 and CDR2: SGHNT, YENEEA.

The gene calls are TRBV10-2 and TRBJ2-7; 11 bases are a match to TRBD1. The CDR3 sequence is 16 residues long. From germline, CDR1 is WSHSY and CDR2 SAAADI. J lost 4 bases, V lost 5 bases, and 10 bases had no gene match. The CDR3 DNA reads TGCGCCAGCAGTAAGCCCGGGACAGGGGGGTGGTACGAGCAGTACTTC. As protein: CASSKPGTGGWYEQYF.

This sequence joins TRBV5-1 and TRBJ2-7; TRBD1 matches at 9 bases. The CDR3 loop spans 13 amino acids. Trimming cost V 3 bases and J 3 bases; bases outside gene matches: 1. The V gene's germline CDR1 is SGHRS and CDR2 YFSETQ. The CDR3 reads CASSWTGDYEQYF. CDR3 in DNA: TGCGCCAGCAGCTGGACAGGGGACTACGAGCAGTACTTC.